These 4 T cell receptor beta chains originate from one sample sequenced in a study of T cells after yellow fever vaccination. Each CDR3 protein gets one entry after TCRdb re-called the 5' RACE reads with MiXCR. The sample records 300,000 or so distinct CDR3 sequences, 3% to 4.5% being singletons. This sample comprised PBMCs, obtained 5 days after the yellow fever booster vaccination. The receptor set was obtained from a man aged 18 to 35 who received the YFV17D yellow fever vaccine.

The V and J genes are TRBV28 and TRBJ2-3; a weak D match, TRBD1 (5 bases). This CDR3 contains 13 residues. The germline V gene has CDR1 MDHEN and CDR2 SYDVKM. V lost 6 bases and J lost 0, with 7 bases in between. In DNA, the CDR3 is TGTGCCAGCAGCACAGGAAGCACAGATACGCAGTATTTT. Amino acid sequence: CASSTGSTDTQYF.

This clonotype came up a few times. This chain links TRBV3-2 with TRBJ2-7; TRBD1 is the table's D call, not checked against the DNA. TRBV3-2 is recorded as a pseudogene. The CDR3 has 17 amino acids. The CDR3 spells CASSQEDWDRGGYEQYV. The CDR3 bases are TGTGCCAGCAGCCAAGAAGATTGGGACAGGGGCGGGTACGAGCAGTACGTC.

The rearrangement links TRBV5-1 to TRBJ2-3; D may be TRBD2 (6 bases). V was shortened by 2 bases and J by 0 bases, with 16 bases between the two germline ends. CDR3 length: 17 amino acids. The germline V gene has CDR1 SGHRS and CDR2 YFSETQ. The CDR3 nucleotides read TGCGCCAGCAGCTTCCCCAGGGTAGCGGAAAGCACAGATACGCAGTATTTT. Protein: CASSFPRVAESTDTQYF.

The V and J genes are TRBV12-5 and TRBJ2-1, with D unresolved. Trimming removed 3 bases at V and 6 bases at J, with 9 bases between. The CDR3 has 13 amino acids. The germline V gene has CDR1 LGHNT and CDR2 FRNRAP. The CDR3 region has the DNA TGTGCTAGTGGTTTCCTCCCCCGCAATGAGCAGTTCTTC. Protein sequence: CASGFLPRNEQFF.